The rows below give T cell receptor beta chains drawn from one sample of a study of cytomegalovirus exposure and HLA in healthy donors. Libraries were prepared by immunoSEQ multiplex PCR; TCRdb keeps only in-frame clonotypes and omits some of them. The sample lists about 150,000 clones, around four fifths occurring once. The source material was PBMCs. The origin of the receptors is a boy aged 2 to 10 in good health and CMV-seronegative. The CDR3 runs from the conserved cysteine through the conserved F or W. A D gene is named only where the DNA matches it firmly. The listing skips clone size in some rows; elsewhere it reads once, few, many or a size class.

>TRBJ1-5|TRBD1|-|TRBV18
TGTGCCAGCTCTCCGGGACAGAATCAGCCCCAGCATTTT
CASSPGQNQPQHF
>TRBJ1-3|-|-|TRBV5-1
TGCGCCAGCAGCTTGTTTTCAGGGTATGGAAACACCATATATTTT
CASSLFSGYGNTIYF
>TRBJ2-2|-|-|TRBV9
TGTGCCAGCAGAAGAGGGACCGGGGAGCTGTTTTTT
CASRRGTGELFF
>TRBJ2-7|-|once|TRBV5-1
TGCGCCAGCAGCTTGGCCCGTGGGAGGCTCTTAGTCCACGAGCAGTACTTC
CASSLARGRLLVHEQYF
>TRBJ2-1|TRBD2|-|TRBV7-6
TGTGCCAGCAGCCCACGAGCGGGGGCGGGCAATGAGCAGTTCTTC
CASSPRAGAGNEQFF
>TRBJ1-1|-|-|TRBV30
TGTGCCTGGAGTCAGGGGTCGAACACTGAAGCTTTCTTT
CAWSQGSNTEAFF
>TRBJ1-5|TRBD1|-|TRBV7-9
TGTGCCAGCAGCTCCCCTCAGGGGGACAACAATCAGCCCCAGCATTTT
CASSSPQGDNNQPQHF
>TRBJ2-1|-|-|TRBV7-8
TGTGCCAGCAGTGGGGCCCGACTAGTGGGGCACCATGAGCAGTTCTTC
CASSGARLVGHHEQFF
>TRBJ2-7|-|-|TRBV4-1
TGCGCCAGCAGCCAAGGGGGGGCACAGGGGATCTACGAGCAGTACTTC
CASSQGGAQGIYEQYF
>TRBJ2-1|TRBD2|-|TRBV10-3
TGTGCCATCAGGCACGGGACTATGTACTACAATGAGCAGTTCTTC
CAIRHGTMYYNEQFF
>TRBJ1-6|TRBD1|-|TRBV5-4
TGTGCCAGCAGCTCAGGGGGACAGAATATGGATTCACCCCTCCACTTT
CASSSGGQNMDSPLHF
>TRBJ2-2|-|-|TRBV28
TGTGCCAGCAGTTTTTCCCAGGTCCTCGTGGGCCCTAATACCGGGGAGCTGTTTTTT
CASSFSQVLVGPNTGELFF
>TRBJ2-1|TRBD2|-|TRBV5-1
TGCGCCAGCAGCTTGGAAGCGGGGGGGCCGAATGAGCAGTTCTTC
CASSLEAGGPNEQFF
>TRBJ1-1|-|once|TRBV7-8
TGTGCCAGCAGCCATGCAGGGGACCCGGGAACTGAAGCTTTCTTT
CASSHAGDPGTEAFF
>TRBJ2-7|-|-|TRBV6-5
TGTGCCAGCAGAGGGGGCTCCTACGAGCAGTACTTC
CASRGGSYEQYF
>TRBJ2-1|-|-|TRBV18
TGTGCCAGCTCACCACGGGTTCAGGAAAACAATGAGCAGTTCTTC
CASSPRVQENNEQFF
>TRBJ1-1|-|-|TRBV12-5
TGTGCTAGTGGTTTGGTACTGTCAGGGGCCCCTGAAGCTTTCTTT
CASGLVLSGAPEAFF
>TRBJ2-3|TRBD1|-|TRBV7-6
TGTGCCAGCAGCCCGGGGACAGGGGGGAAAGATACGCAGTATTTT
CASSPGTGGKDTQYF
>TRBJ2-7|TRBD2|-|TRBV28
TGTGCCAGCAGTGGAGGACTAGCGGGAGCCTACGAGCAGTACTTC
CASSGGLAGAYEQYF
>TRBJ2-1|TRBD2|-|TRBV18
TGTGCCAGCTCACCACCTAGCGGGATAAACGATGAGCAGTTCTTC
CASSPPSGINDEQFF
>TRBJ2-7|TRBD2|-|TRBV28
TGTGCCAGCAGCTCTCCCGGGACAGCGGGGGGTGAGCAGTACTTC
CASSSPGTAGGEQYF
>TRBJ1-2|-|-|TRBV19
TGTGCCAGTAGTTCCGTCGGAAAGGACAGTCCTAACTATGGCTACACCTTC
CASSSVGKDSPNYGYTF
>TRBJ1-1|-|-|TRBV27
TGTGCCAGCAGTTCCCAGGGGCCCTTGGGGAACACTGAAGCTTTCTTT
CASSSQGPLGNTEAFF
>TRBJ2-6|-|few|TRBV28
TGTGCCAGCAGTTTATCCCAGGGGCTCGCTGGGGCCAACGTCCTGACTTTC
CASSLSQGLAGANVLTF
>TRBJ2-4|TRBD2|-|TRBV29-1
TGCAGCGTTGAAGGGCGTGCGGGAGGTGGAAACATTCAGTACTTC
CSVEGRAGGGNIQYF
>TRBJ1-5|-|-|TRBV23-1
TGCGCCAGCAGCCCTAGGGGCAGGAGCAATCAGCCCCAGCATTTT
CASSPRGRSNQPQHF
>TRBJ1-4|-|-|TRBV6-5
TGTGCCACAGGCAGGGGAGATGAAAAACTGTTTTTT
CATGRGDEKLFF
>TRBJ1-5|TRBD1|-|TRBV10-1
TGCGCCAGCAGACAGGGGAATCAGCCCCAGCATTTT
CASRQGNQPQHF
>TRBJ1-5|TRBD1|few|TRBV6-1
TGTGCCAGCAGAGGCGACAGGGCCCTTTTAGGACCCCAGCATTTT
CASRGDRALLGPQHF
>TRBJ1-2|-|-|TRBV7-9
TGTGCCAGCAGCCCACCGGACAGCTGGACTGCGTCCTATGGCTACACCTTC
CASSPPDSWTASYGYTF
>TRBJ1-6|TRBD1|-|TRBV6-5
TGTGCCAGCAGACCAGGGGGCAACAATTCACCCCTCCACTTT
CASRPGGNNSPLHF
>TRBJ1-5|TRBD1|-|TRBV15
TGTGCCACCAGCAGAGCCTTTACCGGGACAGGGGGCAAAAGAGGGATTCAGCCCCAGCATTTT
CATSRAFTGTGGKRGIQPQHF
>TRBJ2-6|-|-|TRBV4-3
TGCGCCAGCAGTAAGGACTTCCACTCTGGGGCCAACGTCCTGACTTTC
CASSKDFHSGANVLTF
>TRBJ2-7|TRBD2|-|TRBV7-9
TGTTCCAGCAGCTTAGGGCGGGGCGGGGGGGCCCACGAGCAGTACTTC
CSSSLGRGGGAHEQYF
>TRBJ1-5|-|-|TRBV2
TGTGCCAGCAGTGTGGTGGGTAGCAATCAGCGCCAGCATTTT
CASSVVGSNQRQHF
>TRBJ2-7|-|few|TRBV9
TGTGCCAGCAGCGTAGGAGGGTCCTACGAGCAGTACTTC
CASSVGGSYEQYF
>TRBJ1-5|TRBD1|-|TRBV7-8
TGTGCCAGCAGCTTAACGGGACAGGGAAGCAATCAGCCCCAGCATTTT
CASSLTGQGSNQPQHF
>TRBJ2-7|TRBD1|-|TRBV6-6
TGTGCCAGCAGTTACTCGTTTCGACAGGGTCCCTACGAGCAGTACTTC
CASSYSFRQGPYEQYF
>TRBJ1-1|TRBD1|-|TRBV15
TGTGCCACCAGCAGAGATTTCGGGGGACAGGGCTTCTTGGCTTTCTTT
CATSRDFGGQGFLAFF
>TRBJ1-1|-|once|TRBV5-6
TGTGCCAGCAGCTTGTGGGCATTGTGGCCGGTGAACACTGAAGCTTTCTTT
CASSLWALWPVNTEAFF
>TRBJ2-7|-|-|TRBV2
TGTGCCAGCAGGGGGGGAACAGGGGACCACTCCTACGAGCAGTACTTC
CASRGGTGDHSYEQYF
>TRBJ1-1|TRBD1|-|TRBV6-5
TGTGCCAGCAGTCAGGACAGGCGTGTAGCTTTCTTT
CASSQDRRVAFF